Sequencing of this T cell receptor beta chain was carried out in a study of cytomegalovirus exposure and HLA in healthy donors. This clone has just a few counts. PCR was performed using 60 Vbeta and 13 Jbeta primers. Assay used: immunoSEQ multiplex PCR; TCRdb lists only in-frame clones, some missing. Seen here are roughly 110,000 clones, roughly 82% observed once, and the top ten hold about 1.6%. The V gene lost 3 bases and the J gene lost 2 bases, with 11 bases spanning the gap. This CDR3 comprises 14 residues. Germline CDR1 reads SGHRS; CDR2 reads YFSETQ. The source is a man aged 50 to 59 in good health and CMV-seronegative. The chain combines TRBV5-1 with TRBJ1-1; possible D gene TRBD1, 6 bases. Source material: PBMCs. The CDR3 DNA is TGCGCCAGCAGCTGGGACACATCTAACACTGAAGCTTTCTTT. Its protein is CASSWDTSNTEAFF.